This entry lists 29 T cell receptor beta chains sequenced from one sample in a study of post-analysis software for immune sequencing data. General study results and limits: TRBV5-6, TRBV5-1 and TRBV20-1 were among a few TRBV segments more frequent in patients than controls.

Antigen specificity for these receptors is unknown. Presence of unique molecular identifiers characterized the TCR beta cDNA libraries. TCRdb reanalysed the PCR reads using MiXCR and keeps one entry per CDR3 protein. Among about 770,000 distinct CDR3 sequences, about 43% were seen once, and the ten largest hold roughly 5.2%. The sequenced material came from blood. The receptors shown here come from a girl aged 10-17 years with multiple sclerosis.

In DNA form, the CDR3 reads TGTGCCTGGAGTGTAGGCGCAGATACGCAGTATTTT. Translated, it gives CAWSVGADTQYF. The rearrangement links TRBV30 to TRBJ2-3; D remains ambiguous. The CDR3 extends over 12 amino acids. Between the trimmed V and J ends, which lost 0 bases and 4 bases, there was a span of 5 bases. Germline V gene data show CDR1 as GTSNPN and CDR2 as SVGIG (reference sequence). The full variable domain, its missing parts supplied by reference TRBV30 and TRBJ2-3, is SQTIHQWPATLVQPVGSPLSLECTVEGTSNPNLYWYRQAAGRGLQLLFYSVGIGQISSEVPQNLSASRPQDRQFILSSKKLLLSDSGFYLCAWSVGADTQYFGPGTRLTVL.

The CDR3 bases are TGCGCCAGCAGCTTGGTAGTGCGGGAGGCCCAAGAGACCCAGTACTTC. Translating it yields CASSLVVREAQETQYF. V usage is TRBV5-1 and J usage is TRBJ2-5; TRBD2 matches at 8 bases. The CDR3 runs to 16 residues. With V trimmed by 0 bases and J by 1 base, 5 bases remained unmatched. Germline CDR1 and CDR2: SGHRS and YFSETQ.

This clonotype was detected once. The chain uses TRBV12-3 or TRBV12-4 and TRBJ2-7, with D maybe TRBD2 (6 bases). Trimming removed 6 bases from V and 0 bases from J, with 15 bases in between. This CDR3 spans 15 amino acids. The chain's CDR3 is CASRISSVSSYEQYF. In DNA form, the CDR3 reads TGTGCCAGCAGGATATCTAGCGTGAGCTCCTACGAGCAGTACTTC.

The chain joins TRBV6-1 to TRBJ2-1; TRBD1 is a possible D gene (5 bases). Trimming shortened V by 10 bases and J by 6 bases, and 10 bases separated the two germline ends. The V gene's germline CDR1 is MNHNS and CDR2 SASEGT. The CDR3 has 11 residues. In DNA, the CDR3 is TGTGCCATTCTAAGGGGCAATGAGCAGTTCTTC. It yields the protein CAILRGNEQFF.

At least ten counts were recorded for this clonotype. The chain joins TRBV5-1 to TRBJ2-1, with D perhaps matching TRBD2 (6 bases). Deletions cut 1 base from V and 2 bases from J, with 7 bases between. CDR1 is SGHRS and CDR2 is YFSETQ in the germline V gene. The CDR3 extends over 14 amino acids. The DNA of the CDR3 is TGCGCCAGCAGCTTGTGGACTACCTACAATGAGCAGTTCTTC. It specifies CASSLWTTYNEQFF.

About this clonotype: One end of the junction fails to match germline, which may point to a read error. V and J are TRBV5-4 and TRBJ2-1, with TRBD2 identical over 8 bases. The CDR3 runs 16 residues. CDR1 and CDR2 (germline): SGHNT, YYREEE (reference sequence). The CDR3 DNA is TGTGCCAGCAGCTCCACCGGGACTAGGATCTACAATAAGCAGTTCTTC. This encodes CASSSTGTRIYNKQFF.

A few counts support this clonotype. This chain joins TRBV5-1 and TRBJ2-5; possibly TRBD2 for D (5 bases). The V end lost 1 base, the J end lost 5 bases, and 15 bases lay between the germline ends. The CDR3 length is 15 residues. The germline gives CDR1 SGHRS, CDR2 YFSETQ. The CDR3 protein is CASSLNSGIQETQYF. CDR3 bases: TGCGCCAGCAGCTTGAATTCCGGGATACAGGAGACCCAGTACTTC.

This clonotype showed up just a few times. The V gene is TRBV20-1, the J gene TRBJ2-7; possibly TRBD1 or TRBD2 for D (5 bases each). Trimming cost V 3 bases and J 9 bases, with 12 bases left between them. Germline loops: CDR1 DFQATT, CDR2 SNEGSKA (reference sequence). The CDR3 contains 11 residues. The CDR3: CSASRGAGQYF. CDR3 DNA: TGCAGTGCTAGCAGAGGGGCTGGGCAGTACTTC.

This chain joins TRBV7-2 and TRBJ2-5, with TRBD1 identical over 11 bases. From germline, CDR1 is SGHTA and CDR2 FQGNSA. V trimming: 5 bases; J trimming: 7 bases; junction bases outside the gene matches: 6. The CDR3 consists of 14 residues. In DNA, the CDR3 is TGTGCCAGCAGCCGGACAGGGGGCGTGGGGACCCAGTACTTC. Its translation is CASSRTGGVGTQYF.

This chain uses TRBV9 with TRBJ1-5; D perhaps matches TRBD1 (6 bases). The germline V and J ends were trimmed by 0 bases and 2 bases, with 15 bases remaining between them. Germline V gene data show CDR1 as SGDLS and CDR2 as YYNGEE. The CDR3 is 17 residues long. DNA for the CDR3: TGTGCCAGCAGCGTAGGGGCAGGGGATGGGGGCAATCAGCCCCAGCATTTT. Its translation: CASSVGAGDGGNQPQHF.

The chain recombines TRBV14 with TRBJ2-3; 9 nucleotides line up with TRBD2. Per germline, CDR1 SGHDN and CDR2 FVKESK. V shed 1 base, J shed 0 bases, and the junction held 2 bases outside the gene matches. The CDR3 has 16 amino acids. CDR3: CASSQGLAVSTDTQYF. Written as DNA, the CDR3 is TGTGCCAGCAGCCAAGGACTAGCGGTTAGCACAGATACGCAGTATTTT.

The chain links TRBV6-6 to TRBJ1-5; possible D gene TRBD1, 6 bases. There are 17 residues in the CDR3. Per the germline V gene, CDR1 is MNHNY and CDR2 is SVGAGI (reference sequence). The ends were cut back, 2 bases at V and 1 base at J, with 15 bases in the middle. CDR3 DNA sequence: TGTGCCAGCAGTTACAACAACAGGGAAGTGAGCAATCAGCCCCAGCATTTT. Protein: CASSYNNREVSNQPQHF.

This clonotype was detected a few times. This chain links TRBV2 with TRBJ2-7, with TRBD1 identical over 12 bases. Germline CDR1 SNHLY, CDR2 FYNNEI. V dropped 0 bases and J dropped 2; count of bases not matched to a gene: 8. CDR3 length: 18 residues. DNA for the CDR3: TGTGCCAGCAGTGAAGCGGGACAGGGGGCTTCGGTGCCCTACGAGCAGTACTTC. Its translation: CASSEAGQGASVPYEQYF.

J is TRBJ2-1 and V is TRBV12-3 or TRBV12-4, with 7 nucleotides matching TRBD1. CDR3 length equals 15 residues. After removal of 5 bases from V and 5 bases from J, the junction contained 9 bases not matched to a gene. CDR3 nucleotides: TGTGCCAGCAGTCCGAGACAGGGACCCAACAATGAGCAGTTCTTC. This sequence encodes CASSPRQGPNNEQFF.

The rearrangement joins TRBV28 to TRBJ1-2, with a weak D call TRBD1 (6 bases). The CDR3 has 15 amino acids. The V end lost 7 bases, the J end lost 4 bases, and 19 bases lay between the germline ends. Germline values: CDR1 MDHEN, CDR2 SYDVKM. The CDR3 nucleotides read TGTGCCAGCACCCCCCAGACAGGCAAAGTCTATGGCTACACCTTC. The encoded protein is CASTPQTGKVYGYTF.

The J gene is TRBJ2-5, the V gene TRBV2; TRBD2 matches 9 bases. V dropped 8 bases and J dropped 2; count of bases not matched to a gene: 6. CDR1 SNHLY and CDR2 FYNNEI come from the germline V gene. The CDR3 length is 14 residues. CDR3 DNA sequence: TGTGCCAGCCTCGGGCTAGCGGGACAAGAGACCCAGTACTTC. This codes for CASLGLAGQETQYF.

V is TRBV20-1 and J is TRBJ2-7; 11 positions agree with TRBD2. In germline, CDR1 is DFQATT, CDR2 SNEGSKA (reference sequence). The CDR3 totals 14 residues. Unmatched junction bases numbered 9, after V lost 5 bases and J lost 6 bases. CDR3 bases: TGCAGTGCTCATAGCGGGAGGGCCGCCGGCGAGCAGTACTTC. It codes for CSAHSGRAAGEQYF.

The V and J genes are TRBV18 and TRBJ1-2; TRBD1 matches at 7 bases. V dropped 2 bases and J dropped 0; count of bases not matched to a gene: 9. Germline V CDR1 and CDR2: KGHSH, LQKENI. CDR3 length equals 17 residues. The CDR3 spells CASSPWQGVEANYGYTF. The CDR3 coding sequence is TGTGCCAGCTCACCATGGCAGGGGGTCGAAGCTAACTATGGCTACACCTTC.

This clonotype was recorded a few times. The chain employs TRBV6-4 and TRBJ2-3, with 9 bases matching TRBD1. The CDR3 sequence is 17 residues long. V shed 0 bases, J shed 4 bases, and the junction held 8 bases outside the gene matches. Germline V CDR1 and CDR2: MRHNA, SNTAGT. CDR3 sequence (DNA): TGTGCCAGCAGTGACTCGGCCGGGACAGGGCATGCAGATACGCAGTATTTT. This encodes CASSDSAGTGHADTQYF.

The chain employs TRBV20-1 and TRBJ1-3; TRBD1 matches 9 bases. Germline assignment: CDR1 DFQATT and CDR2 SNEGSKA (reference sequence). V was pared by 6 bases and J by 4 bases, with 7 bases of the junction left unmatched. CDR3 length: 14 amino acids. The CDR3 region has the DNA TGCAGTGCCCCAGGGACAGGGTCAGGAAACACCATATATTTT. Its protein product is CSAPGTGSGNTIYF.

This sequence joins TRBV20-1 and TRBJ1-2, with 7 bases fitting TRBD1. From germline, CDR1 is DFQATT and CDR2 SNEGSKA (reference sequence). The junction had 7 bases not matched to a gene; V was cut back by 0 bases and J by 6 bases. The CDR3 totals 14 residues. The CDR3 spells CSARDLRQGNGYTF. In DNA form, the CDR3 reads TGCAGTGCTAGAGATCTTCGACAGGGCAATGGCTACACCTTC.

This clonotype was counted between two and nine times. The chain employs TRBV29-1 and TRBJ2-7; D gene ambiguous. The CDR3 consists of 11 residues. The V end was cut by 4 bases, the J end by 5 bases, with 9 bases between. Germline values: CDR1 SQVTM, CDR2 ANQGSEA. This chain's CDR3 is CSVALVNEQYF. CDR3 nucleotide sequence: TGCAGCGTTGCTCTAGTTAACGAGCAGTACTTC.

J is TRBJ1-2 and V is TRBV6-6, with TRBD1 matching over 9 bases. There are 16 residues in the CDR3. Germline lookup yields CDR1 MNHNY and CDR2 SVGAGI (reference sequence). V shed 5 bases and J 4 bases; nucleotides not matched to a gene: 11. Written as DNA, the CDR3 is TGTGCCAGCAGTCTTCCGCGGGACAGGGAAATCTATGGCTACACCTTC. The encoded protein is CASSLPRDREIYGYTF.

The chain links TRBV20-1 to TRBJ2-1, with D unclear. Trimming cost V 1 base and J 5 bases, with 3 bases left between them. The germline V gene encodes CDR1 DFQATT and CDR2 SNEGSKA (reference sequence). CDR3 length: 11 residues. CDR3 region: CSARVHNEQFF. The CDR3 DNA follows: TGCAGTGCTAGAGTCCACAATGAGCAGTTCTTC.

This clonotype has a handful of counts. V is TRBV6-5 and J is TRBJ1-4; 10 bases agree with TRBD1. J was trimmed by 8 bases and V by 5 bases; bases with no gene match: 11. Germline V gene sequence: CDR1 MNHEY, CDR2 SVGAGI. The CDR3 is 16 residues long. The CDR3 region has the DNA TGTGCCAGCAGTCCGACAGGGGGCCGGGAGGGGGAAAAACTGTTTTTT. It is translated as CASSPTGGREGEKLFF.

This chain links TRBV12-3 or TRBV12-4 with TRBJ2-7, with 10 bases lining up with TRBD2. CDR3 length: 16 amino acids. Trimming removed 5 bases from V and 5 bases from J; junction bases left unmatched: 12. CDR3 sequence: CASSPQLGLAGDEQYF. The CDR3 nucleotides are TGTGCCAGCAGTCCCCAACTCGGGCTAGCGGGAGACGAGCAGTACTTC.

The chain recombines TRBV20-1 with TRBJ1-2; tentative D call: TRBD1 (6 bases). Germline assignment: CDR1 DFQATT and CDR2 SNEGSKA (reference sequence). This CDR3 is built from 15 residues. With 1 base removed from V and 1 base from J, the gap between germline ends came to 13 bases. The CDR3 DNA reads as TGCAGTGCTAGAGGAAATGAGGGGGGTAACTATGGCTACACCTTC. It encodes CSARGNEGGNYGYTF.

The chain employs TRBV28 and TRBJ2-7; 9 bases line up with TRBD2. The CDR3 has 16 amino acids. Per germline, CDR1 MDHEN and CDR2 SYDVKM. The ends lost 10 bases at V and 7 bases at J; junction bases unmatched: 20. In DNA, the CDR3 is TGTGCCACCAGAGGGGCGGGAGGGCCCATCTACAATGAGCAGTACTTC. Residues: CATRGAGGPIYNEQYF.

The V gene is TRBV7-8, the J gene TRBJ1-2; 8 nucleotides match TRBD1. Germline CDR1 reads SGHVS; CDR2 reads FQNEAQ. This CDR3 is built from 13 residues. V gave up 5 bases and J gave up 7 bases; unmatched junction bases: 6. Here the CDR3 reads CASSLLQGAGYTF. The CDR3 nucleotides read TGTGCCAGCAGCCTCTTGCAGGGGGCTGGCTACACCTTC.